Sequencing of this TCR beta chain was carried out in a study of T-cell memory formation after mild COVID-19 (dated by TCRdb to the early 2020s). With respect to the entire study: TCR sequence clusters from the two donors were found to be largely donor specific. In a couple of donors, T-cell clones that expanded and contracted after mild COVID-19 were tracked by sequencing TCRalpha and TCRbeta repertoires over time. Two young, previously healthy adult volunteers, one female and one male, were included in the cohort. Results and caveats for the whole study, not just this receptor: From day 15 to 85, contracting clones showed balanced CD4/CD8 phenotypes, whereas a second wave of clones that expanded from day 15 to 37 leaned towards CD4+. SARS-CoV-2 specificity was not confirmed for the second-wave clones peaking on day 37. Only a couple of mild cases were covered by the study, and larger cohorts that include severe cases with pre-infection samples were considered necessary. The detection of some responding clones in pre-infection memory suggests that pre-existing cross-reactive memory T cells joined the SARS-CoV-2 response. Contracting CD4+ clones appeared mostly in the CM and EM memory subsets, whereas CD8+ clones were enriched in EMRA.

Sequencing relied on an Illumina NovaSeq 6000. TCRalpha and TCRbeta cDNA libraries were constructed by 5'RACE with constant-segment primers, with sample barcodes and unique molecular identifiers being introduced. RNA was extracted from every sample with Trizol reagent. Libraries were amplified in two PCR steps, with a second sample barcode and Illumina TruSeq adapters added in the second step. The libraries were sequenced on an Illumina NovaSeq using 2 x 150 bp paired-end reads. The published analysis was carried out like this. Demultiplexing of reads and collapsing into UMI-guided consensus sequences were performed with migec v1.2.7. Using mixcr v2.1.11, the UMI consensuses were aligned to TRA and TRB V and J templates and assembled into clonotypes. Clonotypes were classified as expanded or contracted when called significant by both edgeR and NoisET, with noise models trained on biological replicates. For edgeR calls, the thresholds were a false discovery rate-adjusted p below 0.01 and a log2 fold-change of 1. As an exploratory analysis of dynamics, max-normalized trajectories of the 1000 most abundant clonotypes were examined by PCA with hierarchical clustering. Each responding clone was given a CD4 or CD8 phenotype based on the CD4+ and CD8+ repertoires, which had been sequenced separately. The public reads were run again by TCRdb, first through fastp at Q25 and then through MiXCR, and only productive beta chains were kept. Every entry covers one CDR3 protein and lists the most common genes and DNA from its rows. Clone size and V and J calls follow TCRdb, not the original study. This sample lists roughly 180,000 distinct CDR3 sequences; 9.5% to 13% were detected once. The ten largest clones capture 3% to 4% of the sample.

The germline V gene (reference sequence) gives CDR1 as DFQATT and CDR2 as SNEGSKA. The germline ends are 13 bases apart after V is trimmed by 6 bases and J by 5 bases. From cysteine to phenylalanine, the CDR3 is 12 amino acids long. The read is trimmed to its CDR3 DNA, 36 bases read in frame from base 1. Ficoll-Paque density gradient centrifugation was the method used to isolate PBMCs. Notes on this clonotype: No cognate antigen has been identified for it. No quality values exist for individual bases; no much larger clone is one base distant.

The sequenced sample consisted of PBMCs or a T cell subset sorted from them (not recorded which). The sequence is built from TRBV20-1 and TRBJ1-1; no D gene is confidently identified. This clonotype was obtained from a man in his late teens or twenties who had mild COVID-19 (a few samples of this study predate the infection). The sample titles of this study are shuffled in the database, so cell type and time point are left out; the donor was told from shared clones. The CDR3 region reads CSAGEGSTEAFF. In nucleotides, the sequence is TGCAGTGCCGGGGAGGGTTCGACTGAAGCTTTCTTT.